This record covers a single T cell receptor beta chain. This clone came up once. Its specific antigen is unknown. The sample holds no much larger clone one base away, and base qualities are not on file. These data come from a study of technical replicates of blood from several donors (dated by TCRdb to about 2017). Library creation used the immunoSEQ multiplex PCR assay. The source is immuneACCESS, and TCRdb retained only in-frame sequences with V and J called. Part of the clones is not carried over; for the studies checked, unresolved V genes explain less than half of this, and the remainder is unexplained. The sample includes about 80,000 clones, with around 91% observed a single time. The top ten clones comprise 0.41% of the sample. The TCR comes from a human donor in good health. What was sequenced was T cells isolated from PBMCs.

The sequenced DNA is TGTGCCAGCGAGACGACAGGGACCCACGAGCAGTACTTC. This codes for CASETTGTHEQYF. The rearranged segments are TRBV28 and TRBJ2-7; 7 middle bases align to TRBD1. Trimmed from V: 8 bases; trimmed from J: 5 bases; junction bases lacking a gene match: 9. The CDR3 sequence holds 13 residues, the cysteine and phenylalanine included. Only the CDR3 DNA stays, 39 bases, in frame from base 1. Taken from the germline V gene, the CDR1 and CDR2 loops are MDHEN and SYDVKM.